This TCR beta chain was observed in a study of type 1 regulatory T cells. Study summary: An in vitro protocol generated T-allo10, a Tr1-enriched, alloantigen-specific CD4 T cell product.

This clonotype was found a few times. CDR3 length: 12 amino acids. In germline, CDR1 is LNHDA, CDR2 SQIVND (reference sequence). V was pared by 10 bases and J by 8 bases, with 8 bases of the junction left unmatched. MiXCR, run by TCRdb on the reads, gives a single entry per CDR3 protein. The sample has 80,000 to 100,000 distinct CDR3 sequences; roughly 31% are singletons. This TCR came from a human donor in good health. The chain employs TRBV19 and TRBJ2-1; TRBD1 matches at 7 bases. The sequenced material came from CD4+ T cells, either the whole sample or a sorted fraction (not recorded which). This CDR3 reads CATGRGRDEQFF. The CDR3, as DNA: TGTGCCACCGGAAGGGGGCGGGATGAGCAGTTCTTC.